These T cell receptor beta chains were read from a single sample in a study of T-cell reconstitution after alpha-beta-depleted transplantation in children. Via MiXCR, TCRdb re-called the PCR reads, giving one row per CDR3 protein. The sample lists about 370,000 distinct CDR3 sequences, about a fifth seen once, with less than 4.5% in the top ten. Material: PBMCs from the stem cell graft donor, obtained from the stem cell graft. Receptor source: a human donor who donated a stem cell graft to a child with acute myeloid leukemia. Both conserved end residues are part of each CDR3. Each record gives: CDR3 length, V gene, J gene, clone size, D gene, CDR3 DNA, CDR3 protein. The D gene is left open where the match is weak. Clone size is shown for a subset of rows, as once, few, many or a class of expanded clone.

15	TRBV12-3/TRBV12-4	TRBJ2-7	-	TRBD2	TGTGCCAGCAGCACCACGACTAGCGGGAGCGGCGAGCAGTACTTC	CASSTTTSGSGEQYF
16	TRBV10-1	TRBJ2-1	-	TRBD1	TGCGCCAGCAGTGCTCCGGGACAGGGCTCTTCCAATGAGCAGTTCTTC	CASSAPGQGSSNEQFF
16	TRBV15	TRBJ2-1	-	-	TGTGCCACCAGCAGGGCCGGGGGTAGCGGCTACAATGAGCAGTTCTTC	CATSRAGGSGYNEQFF
15	TRBV7-2	TRBJ1-2	-	TRBD1	TGTGCCAGCAGCTCACCCAACAGGGGCCTCTATGGCTACACCTTC	CASSSPNRGLYGYTF
14	TRBV6-5	TRBJ1-1	-	-	TGTGCCAGCAGTTACACAAAGTGGGACACTGAAGCTTTCTTT	CASSYTKWDTEAFF
13	TRBV28	TRBJ2-7	many	TRBD2	TGTGCCAGCAGGCGGGAGGGCCTCTACGAGCAGTACTTC	CASRREGLYEQYF
14	TRBV20-1	TRBJ2-5	many	-	TGCAGTGCTAGAATACAGGGCGTACAAGAGACCCAGTACTTC	CSARIQGVQETQYF
14	TRBV12-3/TRBV12-4	TRBJ2-5	few	-	TGTGCCAGCAGTCCCACGACAGGCGGAGGGACCCAGTACTTC	CASSPTTGGGTQYF
14	TRBV29-1	TRBJ2-2	many	-	TGCAGCGCAGAAAGTCAGGGTGAGGGCGGGGAGCTGTTTTTT	CSAESQGEGGELFF
16	TRBV12-3/TRBV12-4	TRBJ1-3	-	-	TGTGCCCTCTGTTTATCGCCGGGGAACACTGGAAACACCATATATTTT	CALCLSPGNTGNTIYF
13	TRBV20-1	TRBJ2-7	many	-	TGCAGTGTTCTACAGGGTAGCTCCTACGAGCAGTACTTC	CSVLQGSSYEQYF
14	TRBV27	TRBJ2-1	-	-	TGTGCCAGCATCCCAATGGGTTCCTACAATGAGCAGTTCTTC	CASIPMGSYNEQFF
16	TRBV7-8	TRBJ2-1	many	-	TGTGCCAGCAGCTTAGCGCTGCCAGGGTACTACAATGAGCAGTTCTTC	CASSLALPGYYNEQFF
12	TRBV29-1	TRBJ1-1	many	-	TGCAGCGCGAGTACCCCGAACACTGAAGCTTTCTTT	CSASTPNTEAFF
15	TRBV12-3/TRBV12-4	TRBJ2-1	-	TRBD1	TGTGCCAGCAGGCGCCCGGGACAGGGGGCGAATGAGCAGTTCTTC	CASRRPGQGANEQFF
15	TRBV29-1	TRBJ2-7	many	TRBD2	TGCAGCTTCACCCGATCTAGCGGGCCATCCTACGAGCAGTACTTC	CSFTRSSGPSYEQYF